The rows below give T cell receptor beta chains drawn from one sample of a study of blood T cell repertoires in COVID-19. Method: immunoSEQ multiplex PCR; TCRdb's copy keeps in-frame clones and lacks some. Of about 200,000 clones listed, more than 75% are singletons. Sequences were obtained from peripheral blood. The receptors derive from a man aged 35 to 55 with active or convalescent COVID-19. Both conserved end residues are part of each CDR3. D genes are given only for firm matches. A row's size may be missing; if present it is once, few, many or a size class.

CDR3aa: CASRRTGGTEAFF
CDR3nt: TGTGCCAGCAGGCGAACAGGGGGCACTGAAGCTTTCTTT
d_gene: TRBD1
v_gene: TRBV7-2
j_gene: TRBJ1-1
abundance: NA

CDR3aa: CAISEQQFPIYGYTF
CDR3nt: TGTGCCATCAGTGAGCAACAGTTCCCTATCTATGGCTACACCTTC
d_gene: NA
v_gene: TRBV10-3
j_gene: TRBJ1-2
abundance: NA

CDR3aa: CASSQRGGGVYNEQFF
CDR3nt: TGTGCCAGCAGCCAAAGGGGCGGGGGAGTTTACAATGAGCAGTTCTTC
d_gene: TRBD2
v_gene: TRBV7-2
j_gene: TRBJ2-1
abundance: NA

CDR3aa: CASSPRTDLTWPQHF
CDR3nt: TGTGCCAGCAGTCCGCGGACAGATCTTACGTGGCCCCAGCATTTT
d_gene: NA
v_gene: TRBV27
j_gene: TRBJ1-5
abundance: NA

CDR3aa: CASSLLSGFEPQHF
CDR3nt: TGTGCCAGCAGTTTATTATCAGGGTTTGAGCCCCAGCATTTT
d_gene: NA
v_gene: TRBV27
j_gene: TRBJ1-5
abundance: NA

CDR3aa: CASSLVPSGGEDTQYF
CDR3nt: TGTGCCAGCAGCTTAGTGCCTAGCGGGGGGGAAGATACGCAGTATTTT
d_gene: TRBD2
v_gene: TRBV7-2
j_gene: TRBJ2-3
abundance: NA

CDR3aa: CASSFAGGLSMNTEAFF
CDR3nt: TGTGCCAGCAGTTTCGCAGGGGGTTTATCTATGAACACTGAAGCTTTCTTT
d_gene: TRBD1
v_gene: TRBV28
j_gene: TRBJ1-1
abundance: NA

CDR3aa: CASSEVGVYEQYF
CDR3nt: TGTGCCAGCAGTGAAGTCGGGGTCTACGAGCAGTACTTC
d_gene: NA
v_gene: TRBV2
j_gene: TRBJ2-7
abundance: NA

CDR3aa: CASSLASGGGGETQYF
CDR3nt: TGTGCCAGCAGCTTAGCTAGCGGGGGTGGAGGAGAGACCCAGTACTTC
d_gene: TRBD2
v_gene: TRBV11-2
j_gene: TRBJ2-5
abundance: NA

CDR3aa: CASSLDRLANYGYTF
CDR3nt: TGTGCCAGCTCACTGGACAGGCTAGCTAACTATGGCTACACCTTC
d_gene: TRBD1
v_gene: TRBV18
j_gene: TRBJ1-2
abundance: NA

CDR3aa: CASSIRRGVSDTQYF
CDR3nt: TGTGCCAGTAGTATAAGGCGGGGGGTATCAGATACGCAGTATTTT
d_gene: TRBD2
v_gene: TRBV19
j_gene: TRBJ2-3
abundance: NA

CDR3aa: CASSLLGRRFTGELFF
CDR3nt: TGTGCCAGCAGCTTACTGGGCAGGCGATTCACCGGGGAGCTGTTTTTT
d_gene: NA
v_gene: TRBV11-3
j_gene: TRBJ2-2
abundance: NA

CDR3aa: CASSLGRGTIPETQYF
CDR3nt: TGTGCCAGCAGCTTAGGGCGAGGGACTATTCCGGAGACCCAGTACTTC
d_gene: TRBD2
v_gene: TRBV7-2
j_gene: TRBJ2-5
abundance: NA

CDR3aa: CASSLDGGRDQPQHF
CDR3nt: TGCGCCAGCAGCTTGGATGGCGGTCGCGATCAGCCCCAGCATTTT
d_gene: NA
v_gene: TRBV5-1
j_gene: TRBJ1-5
abundance: NA

CDR3aa: CASSTGQEPNSPLHF
CDR3nt: TGTGCCAGTAGTACGGGACAGGAGCCTAATTCACCCCTCCACTTT
d_gene: TRBD1
v_gene: TRBV19
j_gene: TRBJ1-6
abundance: NA

CDR3aa: CATSPRDSSYEQYF
CDR3nt: TGTGCCACCAGCCCTCGGGACAGCTCCTACGAGCAGTACTTC
d_gene: TRBD1
v_gene: TRBV15
j_gene: TRBJ2-7
abundance: NA

CDR3aa: CASSYSSPTHPLHF
CDR3nt: TGTGCCAGCAGTTACTCGTCGCCCACTCATCCCCTCCACTTT
d_gene: NA
v_gene: TRBV6-5
j_gene: TRBJ1-6
abundance: NA

CDR3aa: CASSAQGTTNEKLFF
CDR3nt: TGTGCCAGCAGCGCCCAGGGTACAACTAATGAAAAACTGTTTTTT
d_gene: NA
v_gene: TRBV9
j_gene: TRBJ1-4
abundance: NA

CDR3aa: CASSKGTTRNTEAFF
CDR3nt: TGTGCCAGCAGCAAAGGGACAACGCGGAACACTGAAGCTTTCTTT
d_gene: NA
v_gene: TRBV5-8
j_gene: TRBJ1-1
abundance: NA

CDR3aa: CASSQDRGNHGYTF
CDR3nt: TGTGCCAGCAGCCAAGACAGGGGGAATCACGGCTACACCTTC
d_gene: TRBD1
v_gene: TRBV13
j_gene: TRBJ1-2
abundance: NA

CDR3aa: CASSSRTSGTYNEQFF
CDR3nt: TGTGCCAGCAGCTCCAGGACTAGCGGGACCTACAATGAGCAGTTCTTC
d_gene: TRBD2
v_gene: TRBV7-8
j_gene: TRBJ2-1
abundance: NA

CDR3aa: CASSQDYRGRSYGYTF
CDR3nt: TGCGCCAGCAGTCAAGATTACAGGGGGCGCAGCTATGGCTACACCTTC
d_gene: TRBD1
v_gene: TRBV23-1
j_gene: TRBJ1-2
abundance: once

CDR3aa: CASSFVANYGYTF
CDR3nt: TGTGCCAGCAGCTTTGTAGCTAACTATGGCTACACCTTC
d_gene: NA
v_gene: TRBV5-4
j_gene: TRBJ1-2
abundance: NA

CDR3aa: CATYKNTEAFF
CDR3nt: TGTGCCACATACAAGAACACTGAAGCTTTCTTT
d_gene: NA
v_gene: TRBV19
j_gene: TRBJ1-1
abundance: NA

CDR3aa: CASSYSGRELPQHF
CDR3nt: TGTGCCAGCAGTTACTCGGGTCGGGAGTTGCCCCAGCATTTT
d_gene: NA
v_gene: TRBV6-6
j_gene: TRBJ1-5
abundance: NA

CDR3aa: CASSIQGPETQYF
CDR3nt: TGTGCCAGTAGTATACAGGGTCCAGAGACCCAGTACTTC
d_gene: NA
v_gene: TRBV19
j_gene: TRBJ2-5
abundance: once

CDR3aa: CAWGSGTEVGKLFF
CDR3nt: TGTGCCTGGGGGTCCGGGACAGAGGTCGGAAAACTGTTTTTT
d_gene: TRBD1
v_gene: TRBV30
j_gene: TRBJ1-4
abundance: NA

CDR3aa: CASSPYRTGTNGYTF
CDR3nt: TGTGCCAGCAGCCCCTACCGGACAGGGACAAATGGCTACACCTTC
d_gene: TRBD1
v_gene: TRBV7-9
j_gene: TRBJ1-2
abundance: NA

CDR3aa: CASSQDFVPSPSTDTQYF
CDR3nt: TGCGCCAGCAGCCAAGATTTCGTACCAAGCCCTAGCACAGATACGCAGTATTTT
d_gene: NA
v_gene: TRBV4-1
j_gene: TRBJ2-3
abundance: NA

CDR3aa: CATSSPQGASDTQYF
CDR3nt: TGTGCCACCAGCAGCCCCCAGGGGGCATCTGATACGCAGTATTTT
d_gene: TRBD1
v_gene: TRBV15
j_gene: TRBJ2-3
abundance: NA